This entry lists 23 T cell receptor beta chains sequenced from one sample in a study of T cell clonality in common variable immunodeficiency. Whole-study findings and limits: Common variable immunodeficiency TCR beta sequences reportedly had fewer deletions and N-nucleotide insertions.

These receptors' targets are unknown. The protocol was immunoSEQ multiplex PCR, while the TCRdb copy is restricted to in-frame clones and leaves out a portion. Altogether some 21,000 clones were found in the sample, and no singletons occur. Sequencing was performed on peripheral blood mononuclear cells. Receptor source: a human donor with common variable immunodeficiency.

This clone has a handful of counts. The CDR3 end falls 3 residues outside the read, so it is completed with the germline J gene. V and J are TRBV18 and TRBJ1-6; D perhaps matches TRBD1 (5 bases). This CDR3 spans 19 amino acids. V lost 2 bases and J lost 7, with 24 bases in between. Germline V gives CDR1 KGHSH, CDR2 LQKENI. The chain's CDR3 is CASSPFVPGDPLQNSPLHF. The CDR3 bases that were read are TGTGCCAGCTCACCATTTGTCCCGGGGGACCCACTGCAAAATTCACCC.

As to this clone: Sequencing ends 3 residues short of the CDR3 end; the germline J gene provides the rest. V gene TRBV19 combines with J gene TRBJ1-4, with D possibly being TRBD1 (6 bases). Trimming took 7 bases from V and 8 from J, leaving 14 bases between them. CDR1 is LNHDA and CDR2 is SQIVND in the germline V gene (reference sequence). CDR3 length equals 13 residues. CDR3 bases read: TGTGCCAGTAAAAACAGGGTTGGGGAAAAA. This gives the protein CASKNRVGEK. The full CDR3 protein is CASKNRVGEKLFF.

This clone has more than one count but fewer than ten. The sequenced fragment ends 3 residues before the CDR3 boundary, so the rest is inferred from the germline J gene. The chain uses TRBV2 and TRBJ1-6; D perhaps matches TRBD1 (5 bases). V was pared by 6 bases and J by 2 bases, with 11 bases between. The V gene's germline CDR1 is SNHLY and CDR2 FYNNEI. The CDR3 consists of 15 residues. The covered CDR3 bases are TGTGCCAGCAGCCTCAGACAGACCTATAATTCACCC. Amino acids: CASSLRQTYNSP. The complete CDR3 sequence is CASSLRQTYNSPLHF.

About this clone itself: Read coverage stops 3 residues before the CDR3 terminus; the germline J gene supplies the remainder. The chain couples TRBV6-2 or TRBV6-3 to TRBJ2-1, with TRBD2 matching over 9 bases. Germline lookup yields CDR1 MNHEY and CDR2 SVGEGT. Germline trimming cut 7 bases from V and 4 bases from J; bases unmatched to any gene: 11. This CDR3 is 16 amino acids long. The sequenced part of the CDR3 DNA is TGTGCCAGCACTCTTGGCGAGGGACTAGCTTACAATGAG. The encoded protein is CASTLGEGLAYNE. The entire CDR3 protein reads CASTLGEGLAYNEQFF.

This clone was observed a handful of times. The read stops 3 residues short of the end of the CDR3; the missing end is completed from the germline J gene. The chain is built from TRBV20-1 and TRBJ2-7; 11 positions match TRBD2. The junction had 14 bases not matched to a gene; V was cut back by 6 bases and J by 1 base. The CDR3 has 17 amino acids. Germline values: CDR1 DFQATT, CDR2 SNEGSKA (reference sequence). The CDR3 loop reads CSAFQTSGSVSSYEQYF. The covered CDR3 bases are TGCAGTGCCTTCCAAACTAGCGGGAGTGTTAGTTCCTACGAG.

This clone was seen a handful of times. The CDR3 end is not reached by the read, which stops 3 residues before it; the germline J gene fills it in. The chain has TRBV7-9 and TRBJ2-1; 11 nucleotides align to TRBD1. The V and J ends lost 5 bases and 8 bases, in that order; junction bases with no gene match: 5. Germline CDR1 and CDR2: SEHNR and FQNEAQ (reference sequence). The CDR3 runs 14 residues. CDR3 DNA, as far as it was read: TGTGCCAGCAGCCCAAGGACAGGGGGCTATGAG. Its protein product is CASSPRTGGYE. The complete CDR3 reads CASSPRTGGYEQFF.

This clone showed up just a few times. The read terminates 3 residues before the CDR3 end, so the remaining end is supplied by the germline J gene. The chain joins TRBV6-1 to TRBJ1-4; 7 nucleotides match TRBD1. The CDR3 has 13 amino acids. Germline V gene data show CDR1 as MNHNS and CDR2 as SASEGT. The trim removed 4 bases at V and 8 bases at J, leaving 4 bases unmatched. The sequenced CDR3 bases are TGTGCCAGCAGTGGACAGGGTATGGAAAAA. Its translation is CASSGQGMEK. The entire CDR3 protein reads CASSGQGMEKLFF.

The sequenced part of the CDR3 DNA is TGTGCCAGTAGTCCCCTACAGGATACG. Amino acids: CASSPLQDT. The whole CDR3 is CASSPLQDTQYF. This chain links TRBV19 with TRBJ2-3; no clear D gene. Read data end 3 residues before the CDR3 end; the end is taken from the germline J gene. The CDR3 covers 12 residues. V was shortened by 5 bases and J by 6 bases, with 9 bases between the two germline ends. The germline gives CDR1 LNHDA, CDR2 SQIVND (reference sequence).

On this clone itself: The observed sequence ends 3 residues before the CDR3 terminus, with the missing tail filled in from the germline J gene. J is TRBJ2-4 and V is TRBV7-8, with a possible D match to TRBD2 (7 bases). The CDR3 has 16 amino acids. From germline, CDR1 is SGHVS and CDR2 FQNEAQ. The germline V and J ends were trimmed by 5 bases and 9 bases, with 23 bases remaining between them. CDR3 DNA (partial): TGTGCCAGCAGCAAAAGGGGGAGGGCCTCTTGGAGCATT. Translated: CASSKRGRASWSI. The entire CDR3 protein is CASSKRGRASWSIQYF.

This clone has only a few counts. This CDR3 is CAWSEDLRARAVYGYTF. Partial CDR3 DNA: TGTGCCTGGAGTGAGGATTTAAGGGCCAGGGCGGTCTATGGC. The J gene is TRBJ1-2, the V gene TRBV30; maybe TRBD1 (5 bases). The CDR3 is cut off 3 residues early in the read; its end comes from the germline J gene. Per germline, CDR1 GTSNPN and CDR2 SVGIG (reference sequence). The CDR3 spans 17 residues. The V and J ends lost 1 base and 4 bases respectively, with 22 bases between them.

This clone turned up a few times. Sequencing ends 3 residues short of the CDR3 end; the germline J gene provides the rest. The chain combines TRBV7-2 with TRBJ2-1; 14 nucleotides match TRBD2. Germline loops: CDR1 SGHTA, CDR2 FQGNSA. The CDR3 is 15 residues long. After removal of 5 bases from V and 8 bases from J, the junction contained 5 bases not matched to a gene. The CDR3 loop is CASSLTSGRVYEQFF. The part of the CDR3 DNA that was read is TGTGCCAGCAGCCTGACTAGCGGGAGGGTTTATGAG.

CDR3 DNA (partial): TGCGCCAGCGGAATACTGGGACTTGAGCGGGAAATAAATGAG. Its translation: CASGILGLEREINE. Given in full, the CDR3 is CASGILGLEREINEQFF. V usage is TRBV5-1 and J usage is TRBJ2-1, with TRBD2 identical over 7 bases. The CDR3 extends 3 residues past the end of the read, so its final part is completed from the germline J gene. Germline V gene sequence: CDR1 SGHRS, CDR2 YFSETQ. The length of the CDR3 is 17 residues. The junction had 20 bases not matched to a gene; V was cut back by 7 bases and J by 7 bases. Full variable domain (outside the CDR3, taken from reference TRBV5-1 and TRBJ2-1): KAGVTQTPRYLIKTRGQQVTLSCSPISGHRSVSWYQQTPGQGLQFLFEYFSETQRNKGNFPGRFSGRQFSNSRSEMNVSTLELGDSALYLCASGILGLEREINEQFFGPGTRLTVL.

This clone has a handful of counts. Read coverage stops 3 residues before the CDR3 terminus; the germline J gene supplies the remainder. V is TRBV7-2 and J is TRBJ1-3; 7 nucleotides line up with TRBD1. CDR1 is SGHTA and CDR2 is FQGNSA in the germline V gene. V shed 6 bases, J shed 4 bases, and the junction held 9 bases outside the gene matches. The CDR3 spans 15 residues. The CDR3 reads CASSPLTGYGNTIYF. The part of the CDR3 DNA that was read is TGTGCCAGCAGTCCACTGACAGGGTACGGAAACACC.

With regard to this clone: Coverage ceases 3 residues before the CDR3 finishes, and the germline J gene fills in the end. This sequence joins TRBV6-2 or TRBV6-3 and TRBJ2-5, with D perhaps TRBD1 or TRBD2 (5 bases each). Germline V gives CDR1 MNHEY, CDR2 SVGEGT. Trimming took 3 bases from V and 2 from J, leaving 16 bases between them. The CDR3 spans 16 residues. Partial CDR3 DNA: TGTGCCAGCAGTTATGGAGGCAGGGTGGGACAAGAGACC. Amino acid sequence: CASSYGGRVGQET. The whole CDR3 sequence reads CASSYGGRVGQETQYF.

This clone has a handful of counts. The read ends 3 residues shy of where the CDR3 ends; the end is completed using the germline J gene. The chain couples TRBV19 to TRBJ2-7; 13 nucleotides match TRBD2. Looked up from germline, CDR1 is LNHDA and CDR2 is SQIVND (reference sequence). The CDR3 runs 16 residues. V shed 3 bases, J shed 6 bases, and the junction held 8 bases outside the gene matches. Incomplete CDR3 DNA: TGTGCCAGTAGTATTGTGAGGACTAGCGGGAGCGGCGAG. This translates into CASSIVRTSGSGE. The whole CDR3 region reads CASSIVRTSGSGEQYF.

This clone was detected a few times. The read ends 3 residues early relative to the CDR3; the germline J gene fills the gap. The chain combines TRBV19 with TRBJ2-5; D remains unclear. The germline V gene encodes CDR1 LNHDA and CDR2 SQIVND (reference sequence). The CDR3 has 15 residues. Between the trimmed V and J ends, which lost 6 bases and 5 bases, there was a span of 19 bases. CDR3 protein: CASRKGWAGVETQYF. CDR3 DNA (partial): TGTGCCAGTAGAAAAGGTTGGGCAGGCGTCGAGACC.

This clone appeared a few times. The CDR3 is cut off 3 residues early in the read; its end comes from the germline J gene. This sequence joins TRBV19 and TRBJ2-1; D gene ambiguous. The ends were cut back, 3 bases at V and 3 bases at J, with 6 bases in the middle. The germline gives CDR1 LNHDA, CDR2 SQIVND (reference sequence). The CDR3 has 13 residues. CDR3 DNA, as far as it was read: TGTGCCAGTAGTATGGGCTACTACAATGAG. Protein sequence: CASSMGYYNE. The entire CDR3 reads CASSMGYYNEQFF.

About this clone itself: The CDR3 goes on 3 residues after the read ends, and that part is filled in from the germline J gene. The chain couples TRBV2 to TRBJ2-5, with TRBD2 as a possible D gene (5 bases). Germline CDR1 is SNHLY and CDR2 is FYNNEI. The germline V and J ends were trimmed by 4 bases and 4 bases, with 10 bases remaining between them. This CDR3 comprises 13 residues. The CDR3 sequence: CASSGSSAETQYF. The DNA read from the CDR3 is TGTGCCAGCAGTGGTAGTAGCGCAGAGACC.

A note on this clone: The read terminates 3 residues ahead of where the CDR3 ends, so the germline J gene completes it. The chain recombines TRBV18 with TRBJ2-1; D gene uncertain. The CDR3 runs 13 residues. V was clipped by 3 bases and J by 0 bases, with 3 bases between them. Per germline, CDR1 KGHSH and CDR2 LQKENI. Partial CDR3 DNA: TGTGCCAGCTCACCTAACTCCTACAATGAG. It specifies CASSPNSYNE. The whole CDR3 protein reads CASSPNSYNEQFF.

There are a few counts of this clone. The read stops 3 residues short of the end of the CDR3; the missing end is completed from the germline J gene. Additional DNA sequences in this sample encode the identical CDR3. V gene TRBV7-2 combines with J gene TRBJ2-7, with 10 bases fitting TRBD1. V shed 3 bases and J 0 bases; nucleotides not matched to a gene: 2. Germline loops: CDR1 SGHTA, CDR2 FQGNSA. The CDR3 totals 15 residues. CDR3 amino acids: CASSFDRGLSYEQYF. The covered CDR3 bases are TGTGCCAGCAGCTTCGACAGGGGGCTCTCCTACGAG.

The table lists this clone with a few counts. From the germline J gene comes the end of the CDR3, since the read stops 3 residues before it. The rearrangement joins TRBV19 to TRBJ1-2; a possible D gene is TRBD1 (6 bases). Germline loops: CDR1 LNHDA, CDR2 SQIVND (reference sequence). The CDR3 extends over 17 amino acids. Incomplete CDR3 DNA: TGTGCCAGTAGTATAGATTTCTCCACAGGGAAAGGGAAAGGC. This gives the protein CASSIDFSTGKGKG. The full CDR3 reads CASSIDFSTGKGKGYTF.

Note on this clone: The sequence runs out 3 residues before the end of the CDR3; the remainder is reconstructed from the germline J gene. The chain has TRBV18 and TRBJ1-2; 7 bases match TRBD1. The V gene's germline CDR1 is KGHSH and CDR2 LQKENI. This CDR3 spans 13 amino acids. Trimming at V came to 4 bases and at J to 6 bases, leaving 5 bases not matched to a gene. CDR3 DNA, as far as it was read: TGTGCCAGCTCACAGATACAGGGGAATGGC. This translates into CASSQIQGNG. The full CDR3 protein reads CASSQIQGNGYTF.

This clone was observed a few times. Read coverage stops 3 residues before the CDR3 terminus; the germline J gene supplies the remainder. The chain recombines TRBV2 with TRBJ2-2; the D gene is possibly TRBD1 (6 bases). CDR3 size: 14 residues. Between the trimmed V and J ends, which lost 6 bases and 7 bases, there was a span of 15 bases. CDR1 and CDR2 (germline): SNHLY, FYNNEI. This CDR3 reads CASRTGSDFGELFF. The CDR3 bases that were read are TGTGCCAGCAGGACAGGATCTGACTTCGGGGAG.